Shown below are 5 T cell receptor beta chains from a single sample sequenced in a study of T-cell reconstitution after alpha-beta-depleted transplantation in children. Molecular barcoding with unique molecular identifiers was used for the TCRbeta library. TCRdb reprocessed the PCR reads with MiXCR, giving one entry per CDR3 protein. This sample has nearly 550,000 distinct CDR3 sequences, with around 18% found just once. The source material was PBMCs from the stem cell graft donor, sampled from the stem cell graft. The receptors were gathered from a human donor who donated a stem cell graft to a child with acute lymphoblastic leukemia.

A few counts support this clonotype. Mismatch with germline at one junction end may stem from a read error. The V call is TRBV9, the J call TRBJ1-1, with 7 bases identical to TRBD1. Germline V gene sequence: CDR1 SGDLS, CDR2 YYNGEE. The CDR3 has 12 residues. This CDR3 is CASRNRGGYGSF. The CDR3 coding sequence is TGTGCCAGCAGAAACAGGGGAGGGTACGGCTCCTTT.

V is TRBV5-6 and J is TRBJ2-2; D is perhaps TRBD2 (5 bases). Germline CDR1 SGHDT, CDR2 YYEEEE. The CDR3 spans 16 residues. Between the trimmed V and J ends, which lost 4 bases and 3 bases, there was a span of 16 bases. In DNA, the CDR3 is TGTGCCAGCAGCCCCATGAGGGCCGTGTACACCGGGGAGCTGTTTTTT. It codes for CASSPMRAVYTGELFF.

The rearrangement joins TRBV7-9 to TRBJ2-5; D is perhaps TRBD2 (5 bases). The V and J ends lost 0 bases and 3 bases respectively, with 8 bases between them. Germline CDR1 SEHNR, CDR2 FQNEAQ (reference sequence). This CDR3 spans 14 amino acids. CDR3 protein: CASSLADGEETQYF. CDR3 DNA sequence: TGTGCCAGCAGCTTAGCGGACGGGGAAGAGACCCAGTACTTC.

J is TRBJ1-5 and V is TRBV20-1, with TRBD1 matching 7 bases. From germline, CDR1 is DFQATT and CDR2 SNEGSKA (reference sequence). With 0 bases clipped from V and 13 bases from J, the junction kept 9 bases outside the gene matches. This CDR3 region has 13 residues. The CDR3 reads CSARESWAGGQHF. CDR3 coding DNA: TGCAGTGCTAGAGAGTCGTGGGCAGGGGGTCAGCATTTT.

This clonotype was seen only a few times. CDR3 sequence reads: CSVGEVEQYF. The CDR3 DNA is TGCAGCGTTGGAGAGGTCGAGCAGTACTTC. The chain employs TRBV29-1 and TRBJ2-7; D remains unclear. With 4 bases removed from V and 6 bases from J, the gap between germline ends came to 7 bases. The CDR3 has 10 amino acids. CDR1 is SQVTM, CDR2 ANQGSEA, per germline.